This passage covers 8 T cell receptor beta chains from one sample sequenced in a study of T cells in Graves' hyperthyroidism and ophthalmopathy. Template material for amplifying TCR beta CDR3 regions consisted of RNA transcripts. The TCR CDR3 first-round RT-PCR relied on the HTBI primer set. TCRdb passed the multiplex PCR reads through MiXCR, listing each CDR3 protein once. The table shows approximately 510,000 distinct CDR3 sequences, with around 50% occurring only once. Sequencing was carried out using peripheral blood or thyroid tissue (not recorded which). These receptors were obtained from an adult woman with Graves' disease, either hyperthyroidism or ophthalmopathy (not recorded which).

This clonotype has ten or more counts. CDR3 region: CASSRGEVETQYF. The DNA for the CDR3 is TGTGCCAGCAGCCGCGGCGAGGTAGAGACCCAGTACTTC. The chain recombines TRBV5-4 with TRBJ2-5; D is ambiguous. Germline V gene lookup returns CDR1 SGHNT and CDR2 YYREEE (reference sequence). The CDR3 is 13 amino acids. Trimming removed 4 bases at V and 4 bases at J, with 11 bases between.

The rearrangement joins TRBV12-3 or TRBV12-4 to TRBJ1-1; D is ambiguous. V was cut by 4 bases and J by 4 bases, with 13 bases left in between. The CDR3 extends over 14 amino acids. The CDR3 DNA sequence: TGTGCCAGCAGTTCCCCTAACGGGGTCACTGAAGCTTTCTTT. Translated: CASSSPNGVTEAFF.

This clonotype was found many times. The chain uses TRBV6-5 and TRBJ2-7; no definite D call. Looked up from germline, CDR1 is MNHEY and CDR2 is SVGAGI. Trimming cost V 6 bases and J 3 bases, with 12 bases left between them. This CDR3 has 13 residues. The CDR3 DNA is TGTGCCAGCAGAGGGCTGGGCATCTACGAGCAGTACTTC. Its protein product is CASRGLGIYEQYF.

CDR3 loop: CSVEGGRATGELFF. DNA of the CDR3: TGCAGCGTTGAAGGGGGCAGGGCCACCGGGGAGCTGTTTTTT. V usage is TRBV29-1 and J usage is TRBJ2-2; tentative D call: TRBD1 (5 bases). Germline V gene lookup returns CDR1 SQVTM and CDR2 ANQGSEA. The CDR3 length is 14 residues. The germline V and J ends were trimmed by 1 base and 4 bases, with 10 bases remaining between them.

The sample holds a few counts of this clonotype. The chain combines TRBV5-4 with TRBJ1-6; D is undetermined. This CDR3 region has 15 residues. In germline, CDR1 is SGHNT, CDR2 YYREEE (reference sequence). Between the trimmed V and J ends, which lost 3 bases and 9 bases, there was a span of 16 bases. The CDR3 loop is CASSSLGKSSSPLHF. The CDR3 coding sequence is TGTGCCAGCAGCTCTCTGGGGAAGTCAAGTTCACCCCTCCACTTT.

The chain links TRBV7-9 to TRBJ1-4; no definite D call. V was clipped by 3 bases and J by 8 bases, with 19 bases between them. The CDR3 sequence is 16 residues long. Looked up from germline, CDR1 is SEHNR and CDR2 is FQNEAQ (reference sequence). The CDR3, as DNA: TGTGCCAGCAGCTTGCGACTAGCGGGAGTGGACGAAAAACTGTTTTTT. Its protein product is CASSLRLAGVDEKLFF.

The rearrangement links TRBV4-2 to TRBJ2-7, with TRBD1 as a possible D gene (7 bases). The CDR3 has 16 amino acids. Germline CDR1 LGHNA, CDR2 YNFKEQ. Trimming pared 0 bases from V and 2 bases from J, leaving 14 bases between. The CDR3 DNA follows: TGTGCCAGCAGCCAAGAGGGCAGGGGGGCCCCCTACGAGCAGTACTTC. As protein: CASSQEGRGAPYEQYF.

The V and J genes are TRBV20-1 and TRBJ2-5; 13 bases are shared with TRBD2. The CDR3 extends over 14 amino acids. V lost 6 bases and J lost 5; bases outside the gene matches: 6. In germline, CDR1 is DFQATT, CDR2 SNEGSKA (reference sequence). Here the CDR3 DNA reads TGCAGTGCCACACTAGCGGGGGGGCCTGAGACCCAGTACTTC. The encoded protein is CSATLAGGPETQYF.